The rows below give T cell receptor beta chains drawn from one sample of a study of cytomegalovirus exposure and HLA in healthy donors. Assay used: immunoSEQ multiplex PCR; TCRdb lists only in-frame clones, some missing. The repertoire holds about 130,000 clones, with around 75% as singletons. The sequenced material came from PBMCs. Receptors originate from a man aged 25 to 45 in good health and CMV-seronegative. The CDR3 runs from the conserved cysteine through the conserved F or W. A D gene is named only where the DNA matches it firmly. Clone size appears in some rows only: once, few, many, or a class for an expanded clone.

.	TRBV15	TRBD1	12	TRBJ1-5	TGTGCCACCCAACAGGGGCTTCAGCCCCAGCATTTT	CATQQGLQPQHF
once	TRBV7-2	.	13	TRBJ1-1	TGTGCCAGCAGCTACGACAAGAACACTGAAGCTTTCTTT	CASSYDKNTEAFF
.	TRBV28	.	14	TRBJ2-5	TGTGCCAGCAGTCTCTGGACTACTCAAGAGACCCAGTACTTC	CASSLWTTQETQYF
.	TRBV6-1	TRBD1	15	TRBJ1-6	TGTGCCAGCAGTGAAGAGCCGACAGGGTTTTCACCCCTCCACTTT	CASSEEPTGFSPLHF
.	TRBV5-1	.	18	TRBJ1-5	TGCGCCAGCAGCTTGGTGGGAGGGCAGGGTCGAGGTAATCAGCCCCAGCATTTT	CASSLVGGQGRGNQPQHF
once	TRBV28	.	13	TRBJ2-3	TGTGCCAGCATCCTACAGGGCACAGATACGCAGTATTTT	CASILQGTDTQYF
.	TRBV19	TRBD2	19	TRBJ2-2	TGTGCCAGCGCCACAGTCCCGGGACTAGCGGGAGATTACACCGGGGAGCTGTTTTTT	CASATVPGLAGDYTGELFF
.	TRBV9	.	15	TRBJ2-7	TGTGCCAGCAGCGTAGGTGGCACTAGCTCCTACGAGCAGTACTTC	CASSVGGTSSYEQYF
.	TRBV27	TRBD1	16	TRBJ2-4	TGTGCCAGCAGTCCTGGGACAGGGGTAGCCAAAAACATTCAGTACTTC	CASSPGTGVAKNIQYF
.	TRBV5-6	TRBD2	16	TRBJ2-7	TGTGCCAGCAGCTTGAGATGGACTAGAAAGGACTACGAGCAGTACTTC	CASSLRWTRKDYEQYF